These 23 T cell receptor beta chains were all obtained from the same sample, sequenced in a study of T cells after yellow fever vaccination. TCRdb redid the calling of the 5' RACE reads with MiXCR, one entry per CDR3 protein. This sample has 150,000 to 200,000 distinct CDR3 sequences, with approximately 9.7% found just once. The sequencing used CD8+ T cells sorted from PBMCs, collected 45 days after the yellow fever booster vaccination. All receptors come from a man aged 18-30 years who received the YFV17D yellow fever vaccine.

This clonotype was seen a handful of times. The chain combines TRBV7-9 with TRBJ2-7, with 12 bases fitting TRBD1. The CDR3 has 14 residues. V shed 5 bases and J 5 bases; nucleotides not matched to a gene: 4. CDR1 is SEHNR and CDR2 is FQNEAQ in the germline V gene (reference sequence). CDR3 protein: CASSLRDRGHEQYF. DNA of the CDR3: TGTGCCAGCAGCCTCCGGGACAGGGGGCACGAGCAGTACTTC. The whole variable domain, remainder taken from reference TRBV7-9 and TRBJ2-7, is DTGVSQNPRHKITKRGQNVTFRCDPISEHNRLYWYRQTLGQGPEFLTYFQNEAQLEKSRLLSDRFSAERPKGSFSTLEIQRTEQGDSAMYLCASSLRDRGHEQYFGPGTRLTVT.

The rearrangement uses TRBV4-1 and TRBJ2-3; no clear D. This CDR3 region has 15 residues. Trimming took 0 bases from V and 7 from J, leaving 14 bases between them. CDR1 is MGHRA and CDR2 is YSYEKL in the germline V gene. This CDR3 reads CASSQELGPRYTQYF. For the CDR3, the DNA is TGCGCCAGCAGCCAAGAGCTCGGGCCACGGTATACGCAGTATTTT.

This chain connects TRBV11-2 to TRBJ2-2, with 12 positions matching TRBD2. The CDR3 loop spans 18 amino acids. Germline CDR1 reads SGHAT; CDR2 reads FQNNGV. V was pared by 4 bases and J by 6 bases, with 12 bases of the junction left unmatched. CDR3 sequence (DNA): TGTGCCAGCAGCTCCGGGATTTCTAGCGGGGGGGCCGCCGGGGAGCTGTTTTTT. This encodes CASSSGISSGGAAGELFF.

V usage is TRBV23-1 and J usage is TRBJ1-4; 9 bases are shared with TRBD1. TRBV23-1 is reported as an ORF; its role is uncertain. The CDR3 contains 14 residues. The trim removed 7 bases at V and 8 bases at J, leaving 8 bases unmatched. The DNA of the CDR3 is TGCGCCAGCACCACCTGGACAGGGGAAGAAAAACTGTTTTTT. Encoded protein: CASTTWTGEEKLFF.

This clonotype appeared a few times. The V call is TRBV11-2, the J call TRBJ2-3; D uncertain. Germline CDR1 and CDR2: SGHAT and FQNNGV. Between the trimmed V and J ends, which lost 5 bases and 5 bases, there was a span of 8 bases. This CDR3 contains 12 residues. This CDR3 is CASSRLGDTQYF. CDR3 bases: TGTGCCAGCAGCCGTCTGGGAGATACGCAGTATTTT.

This sequence joins TRBV7-3 and TRBJ2-1, with 7 bases aligning to TRBD1. The germline gives CDR1 SGHTA, CDR2 FQGTGA. V shed 5 bases, J shed 8 bases, and the junction held 12 bases outside the gene matches. The CDR3 totals 15 residues. CDR3 amino acids: CASSPGTVVLDEQFF. CDR3 coding DNA: TGTGCCAGCAGCCCGGGGACAGTAGTATTAGATGAGCAGTTCTTC. The full variable domain, completed using reference TRBV7-3 and TRBJ2-1, is GAGVSQTPSNKVTEKGKYVELRCDPISGHTALYWYRQSLGQGPEFLIYFQGTGAADDSGLPNDRFFAVRPEGSVSTLKIQRTERGDSAVYLCASSPGTVVLDEQFFGPGTRLTVL.

This clonotype appeared many times. This chain links TRBV7-9 with TRBJ2-2, with D hard to call. V was clipped by 3 bases and J by 6 bases, with 11 bases between them. The CDR3 consists of 14 residues. Germline values: CDR1 SEHNR, CDR2 FQNEAQ (reference sequence). CDR3 in amino acids: CASSLDLQPGELFF. The DNA for the CDR3 is TGTGCCAGCAGCTTGGACCTCCAGCCCGGGGAGCTGTTTTTT.

The chain links TRBV9 to TRBJ1-2, with 8 nucleotides matching TRBD1. Germline V gene lookup returns CDR1 SGDLS and CDR2 YYNGEE. This CDR3 is 15 amino acids long. After removal of 4 bases from V and 2 bases from J, the junction contained 7 bases not matched to a gene. The CDR3: CASSLWAGGNYGYTF. The CDR3, as DNA: TGTGCCAGCAGCCTCTGGGCAGGGGGCAACTATGGCTACACCTTC.

The chain employs TRBV6-2 or TRBV6-3 and TRBJ2-3, with TRBD2 identical over 10 bases. Losses at the gene ends were 2 bases for V and 4 bases for J; bases not matched to a gene: 3. There are 15 residues in the CDR3. Germline loops: CDR1 MNHEY, CDR2 SVGEGT. The CDR3 loop is CASSYVAGGSDTQYF. CDR3 nucleotide sequence: TGTGCCAGCAGTTACGTAGCGGGGGGCTCAGATACGCAGTATTTT.

This clonotype has a handful of counts. This chain connects TRBV20-1 to TRBJ2-6; 7 bases match TRBD2. V shed 4 bases and J 3 bases; nucleotides not matched to a gene: 9. The CDR3 sequence is 16 residues long. The germline V gene encodes CDR1 DFQATT and CDR2 SNEGSKA (reference sequence). The CDR3 protein is CSATLERGRGANVLTF. CDR3 in DNA: TGCAGTGCTACTTTGGAGCGGGGCCGTGGGGCCAACGTCCTGACTTTC.

The chain carries TRBV7-6 and TRBJ1-2, with D possibly matching TRBD1 (6 bases). The CDR3 consists of 15 residues. Deletions cut 3 bases from V and 8 bases from J, with 19 bases between. The germline gives CDR1 SGHVS, CDR2 FNYEAQ. The CDR3: CASSFAQGFKSGYTF. The DNA of the CDR3 is TGTGCCAGCAGCTTTGCACAGGGTTTTAAGAGCGGCTACACCTTC.

This clonotype was found a few times. The chain has TRBV7-9 and TRBJ1-2; perhaps TRBD1 as D (6 bases). CDR1 is SEHNR and CDR2 is FQNEAQ in the germline V gene (reference sequence). Between the trimmed V and J ends, which lost 2 bases and 5 bases, there was a span of 15 bases. CDR3 size: 15 residues. The CDR3 DNA reads as TGTGCCAGCAGCTTATCAGGGGAAGGTCGGTATGGCTACACCTTC. Translation: CASSLSGEGRYGYTF.

This clonotype was counted ten times or more. The chain has TRBV5-5 and TRBJ1-1; possible D gene TRBD1, 6 bases. V was cut by 1 base and J by 7 bases, with 14 bases left in between. The CDR3 totals 14 residues. The germline gives CDR1 SGHKS, CDR2 YYEKEE (reference sequence). CDR3 residues: CASSLRGTGHEAFF. The CDR3 bases are TGTGCCAGCAGCTTGCGGGGGACGGGACATGAAGCTTTCTTT.

This clonotype was seen at least ten times. The CDR3 DNA sequence: TGTGCCTCGGGGGGACTATACAATGAGCAGTTCTTC. Protein: CASGGLYNEQFF. The V and J genes are TRBV14 and TRBJ2-1; 7 nucleotides align to TRBD2. The ends lost 11 bases at V and 4 bases at J; junction bases unmatched: 5. The CDR3 runs to 12 residues. Germline V lookup: CDR1 SGHDN, CDR2 FVKESK.

This clonotype has only a few counts. This chain joins TRBV4-1 and TRBJ2-7, with D uncertain. V lost 0 bases to trimming and J lost 3 bases, with 6 bases between them. The CDR3 is made up of 13 amino acids. Germline-derived CDR1 and CDR2 are MGHRA and YSYEKL. The CDR3 protein is CASSQELNYEQYF. In nucleotides, the CDR3 is TGCGCCAGCAGCCAAGAGCTTAACTACGAGCAGTACTTC.

This clonotype was recorded a few times. The rearrangement uses TRBV3-1 and TRBJ2-2; no reliable D call. Trimming stripped 4 bases from V and 5 bases from J, with 14 bases between. The CDR3 loop spans 15 amino acids. The germline gives CDR1 LGHDT, CDR2 YNNKEL (reference sequence). Here the CDR3 DNA reads TGTGCCAGCAGCCCGGGTCTAGTTGTGACCGGGGAGCTGTTTTTT. Protein sequence: CASSPGLVVTGELFF.

This clonotype was counted between two and nine times. The rearrangement joins TRBV4-1 to TRBJ2-5; D gene ambiguous. The V end lost 1 base, the J end lost 2 bases, and 11 bases lay between the germline ends. Germline loops: CDR1 MGHRA, CDR2 YSYEKL. There are 15 residues in the CDR3. CDR3 protein: CASSQVSPGQETQYF. For the CDR3, the DNA is TGCGCCAGCAGCCAAGTGTCGCCGGGTCAAGAGACCCAGTACTTC.

The gene calls are TRBV21-1 and TRBJ2-7; TRBD1 was called by the table and not checked on the DNA. TRBV21-1 corresponds to a pseudogene. This CDR3 is 15 amino acids long. The CDR3 DNA follows: TGTGCCAGCAGCAAAAGCCCGGGGGTATCCTACGAGCAGTACGTC. Its translation is CASSKSPGVSYEQYV.

V and J are TRBV20-1 and TRBJ2-7; 10 bases agree with TRBD2. The V and J ends lost 3 bases and 6 bases, in that order; junction bases with no gene match: 8. The CDR3 contains 14 residues. Germline V gives CDR1 DFQATT, CDR2 SNEGSKA (reference sequence). CDR3 sequence: CSARAGTSASEQYV. The CDR3 DNA sequence: TGCAGTGCTAGGGCCGGGACTAGCGCTAGCGAGCAGTACGTC.

This clonotype came up many times. The rearrangement joins TRBV27 to TRBJ2-7, with 9 bases aligning to TRBD1. Germline lookup yields CDR1 MNHEY and CDR2 SMNVEV (reference sequence). V shed 3 bases and J 6 bases; nucleotides not matched to a gene: 6. This CDR3 is built from 14 residues. Written as DNA, the CDR3 is TGTGCCAGCAGTTTGTTGGGACAGGGAGGCGAGCAGTACTTC. Translating gives CASSLLGQGGEQYF.

This clonotype was counted at least ten times. This chain links TRBV6-5 with TRBJ1-2, with no clear D. V was pared by 0 bases and J by 4 bases, with 12 bases between. The CDR3 extends over 15 amino acids. Germline V gene data show CDR1 as MNHEY and CDR2 as SVGAGI. CDR3 protein: CASSYSLAGFYGYTF. The CDR3 nucleotides read TGTGCCAGCAGTTACTCGTTAGCGGGTTTCTATGGCTACACCTTC.

The J gene is TRBJ2-2, the V gene TRBV4-1, with D possibly being TRBD1 or TRBD2 (6 bases each). V dropped 0 bases and J dropped 6 bases, with 11 bases sitting between them. The CDR3 contains 15 residues. CDR1 is MGHRA, CDR2 YSYEKL, per germline. CDR3 nucleotides: TGCGCCAGCAGCCAAGAAAACGGGGGCCCCGGGGAGCTGTTTTTT. Translation gives CASSQENGGPGELFF.

This clonotype was recorded a few times. V usage is TRBV3-1 and J usage is TRBJ1-4; 9 nucleotides line up with TRBD1. The V segment lost 8 bases and the J segment 6 bases; nucleotides outside the gene matches: 4. The CDR3 has 13 residues. Per germline, CDR1 LGHDT and CDR2 YNNKEL (reference sequence). The CDR3 protein is CASGQGLDEKLFF. The DNA for the CDR3 is TGTGCCAGCGGACAGGGGTTGGATGAAAAACTGTTTTTT. Based on the CDR3 plus reference TRBV3-1 and TRBJ1-4, the full variable domain is DTAVSQTPKYLVTQMGNDKSIKCEQNLGHDTMYWYKQDSKKFLKIMFSYNNKELIINETVPNRFSPKSPDKAHLNLHINSLELGDSAVYFCASGQGLDEKLFFGSGTQLSVL.